These T cell receptor beta chains were read from a single sample in a study of blood T cells in healthy people across ages. TCRdb fed the 5' RACE reads into MiXCR, producing one record per CDR3 protein. The top ten clones hold approximately 22% of a sample with fewer than 2,000,000 distinct CDR3 sequences, 39% of them seen once. Sequenced input: blood. The receptors were gathered from a human donor in good health. CDR3s include the opening cysteine and the closing phenylalanine or tryptophan. The order of the fields is CDR3 protein, V gene, J gene, clone size. Clone size is not always given. Where it is, it says once, few, many or a class for expanded clones.

CDR3 protein: CASSQGSHQGTDTQYF
V gene: TRBV4-3
J gene: TRBJ2-3
clone size: NA

CDR3 protein: CASSQDRTGGFYSNQPQHF
V gene: TRBV4-1
J gene: TRBJ1-5
clone size: NA

CDR3 protein: CASSDTGPYYGYTF
V gene: TRBV10-2
J gene: TRBJ1-2
clone size: few

CDR3 protein: CASIRSGNYGYTF
V gene: TRBV6-2/TRBV6-3
J gene: TRBJ1-2
clone size: NA

CDR3 protein: CASGLVLSGKGSSGANVLTF
V gene: TRBV12-5
J gene: TRBJ2-6
clone size: few

CDR3 protein: CASSLAPGGYSGANVLTF
V gene: TRBV12-3/TRBV12-4
J gene: TRBJ2-6
clone size: NA

CDR3 protein: CASSETGGDTDTQYF
V gene: TRBV6-4
J gene: TRBJ2-3
clone size: NA

CDR3 protein: CASSYPGRPSYGYTF
V gene: TRBV7-2
J gene: TRBJ1-2
clone size: NA

CDR3 protein: CANSSTQGLGRTDTQYF
V gene: TRBV7-9
J gene: TRBJ2-3
clone size: once

CDR3 protein: CATSDRAGRDEQFF
V gene: TRBV24-1
J gene: TRBJ2-1
clone size: NA

CDR3 protein: CSVRGGQSGEQYF
V gene: TRBV29-1
J gene: NA
clone size: NA

CDR3 protein: CASSFRRTNYGYTF
V gene: TRBV7-2
J gene: TRBJ1-2
clone size: NA

CDR3 protein: CSAPRTGLYEQYF
V gene: TRBV20-1
J gene: TRBJ2-7
clone size: NA

CDR3 protein: CASREGQGPEAFF
V gene: TRBV7-9
J gene: TRBJ1-1
clone size: NA

CDR3 protein: CASSFTGTSYEQYF
V gene: TRBV12-3/TRBV12-4
J gene: TRBJ2-7
clone size: NA

CDR3 protein: CASSSPTGVNSPLHF
V gene: TRBV28
J gene: TRBJ1-6
clone size: NA

CDR3 protein: CASSALGVQETQYF
V gene: TRBV3-1
J gene: TRBJ2-5
clone size: NA

CDR3 protein: CASNDRTGGQPQHF
V gene: TRBV12-3/TRBV12-4
J gene: TRBJ1-5
clone size: NA

CDR3 protein: CSVVSDRGKNIQYF
V gene: TRBV29-1
J gene: TRBJ2-4
clone size: many

CDR3 protein: CASSQVTGVWIDEQFF
V gene: TRBV14
J gene: TRBJ2-1
clone size: NA

CDR3 protein: CASSLGASGGLEQFF
V gene: TRBV5-5
J gene: TRBJ2-1
clone size: few

CDR3 protein: CASSLGPAPGTQYF
V gene: TRBV7-2
J gene: TRBJ2-5
clone size: once

CDR3 protein: CASNQDGYEQFF
V gene: TRBV4-2
J gene: TRBJ2-1
clone size: NA

CDR3 protein: CSVGPLANTEAFF
V gene: TRBV29-1
J gene: TRBJ1-1
clone size: NA

CDR3 protein: CASSLPGLSPGNTIYF
V gene: TRBV5-1
J gene: TRBJ1-3
clone size: NA

CDR3 protein: CASSLGASGGSHQFF
V gene: TRBV7-8
J gene: TRBJ2-1
clone size: NA

CDR3 protein: CSAREIRGLIYSSMNTEAFF
V gene: TRBV20-1
J gene: TRBJ1-1
clone size: NA

CDR3 protein: CAISTSTDTQYF
V gene: TRBV10-3
J gene: TRBJ2-3
clone size: many

CDR3 protein: CASSVRDRDYNEQFF
V gene: TRBV13
J gene: TRBJ2-1
clone size: NA

CDR3 protein: CASSFMSGQPHSEQYF
V gene: TRBV27
J gene: NA
clone size: NA

CDR3 protein: CASSVDGQGRNEQYF
V gene: TRBV9
J gene: TRBJ2-7
clone size: few

CDR3 protein: CTTSDPTMVTGELFF
V gene: TRBV24-1
J gene: TRBJ2-2
clone size: NA

CDR3 protein: CSADRDQITDTQYF
V gene: TRBV20-1
J gene: TRBJ2-3
clone size: NA

CDR3 protein: CASSFLPSKFGYEQYF
V gene: TRBV28
J gene: TRBJ2-7
clone size: few

CDR3 protein: CAISEGRGPTDTQYF
V gene: TRBV10-3
J gene: TRBJ2-3
clone size: many

CDR3 protein: CATSVPSGTGGTGGYTF
V gene: TRBV15
J gene: TRBJ1-2
clone size: few

CDR3 protein: CASSIGTGGAGCTF
V gene: TRBV27
J gene: TRBJ1-2
clone size: NA

CDR3 protein: CSVGLGQDYGYTF
V gene: TRBV29-1
J gene: TRBJ1-2
clone size: NA

CDR3 protein: CASSPNLDTQYF
V gene: TRBV7-9
J gene: TRBJ2-3
clone size: many

CDR3 protein: CSVAEGKDGYTF
V gene: TRBV29-1
J gene: TRBJ1-2
clone size: few